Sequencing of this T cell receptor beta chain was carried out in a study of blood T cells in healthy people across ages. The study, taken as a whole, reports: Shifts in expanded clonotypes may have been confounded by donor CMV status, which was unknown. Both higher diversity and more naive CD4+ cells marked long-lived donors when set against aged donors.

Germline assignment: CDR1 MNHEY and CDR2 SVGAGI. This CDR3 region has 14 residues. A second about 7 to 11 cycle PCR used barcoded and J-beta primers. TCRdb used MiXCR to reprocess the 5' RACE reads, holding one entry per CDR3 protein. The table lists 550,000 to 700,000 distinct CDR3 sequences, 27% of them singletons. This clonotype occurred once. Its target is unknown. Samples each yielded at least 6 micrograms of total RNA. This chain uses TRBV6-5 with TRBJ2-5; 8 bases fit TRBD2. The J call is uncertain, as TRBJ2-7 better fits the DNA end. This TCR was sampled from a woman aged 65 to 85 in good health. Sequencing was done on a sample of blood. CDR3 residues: CASSLGIAGFEQYF. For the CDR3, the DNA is TGTGCCAGCAGCCTCGGGATAGCGGGATTCGAGCAGTACTTC.